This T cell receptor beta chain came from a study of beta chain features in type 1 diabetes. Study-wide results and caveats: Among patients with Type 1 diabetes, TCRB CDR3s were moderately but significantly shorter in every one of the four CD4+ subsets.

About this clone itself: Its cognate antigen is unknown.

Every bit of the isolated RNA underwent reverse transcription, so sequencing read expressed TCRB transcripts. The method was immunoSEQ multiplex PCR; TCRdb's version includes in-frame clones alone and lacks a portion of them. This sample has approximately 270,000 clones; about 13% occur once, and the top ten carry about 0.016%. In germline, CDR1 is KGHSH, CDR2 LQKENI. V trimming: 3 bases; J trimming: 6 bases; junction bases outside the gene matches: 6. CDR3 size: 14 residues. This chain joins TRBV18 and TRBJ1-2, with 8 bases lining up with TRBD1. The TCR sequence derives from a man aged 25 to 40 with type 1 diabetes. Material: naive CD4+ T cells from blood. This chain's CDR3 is CASSPIQGADGYTF. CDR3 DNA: TGTGCCAGCTCACCTATCCAGGGGGCCGATGGCTACACCTTC.